The 20 T cell receptor beta chains presented below share a single source sample, sequenced in a study of beta chain features in type 1 diabetes (dated by TCRdb to the late 2010s). Receptors were amplified or captured by the immunoSEQ multiplex PCR assay. The entire isolated RNA was reverse transcribed using the High Capacity cDNA Reverse Transcription Kit, and thus expressed TCRB transcripts were sequenced. This is the immuneACCESS table as TCRdb keeps it, with only in-frame sequences that have V and J called. A part of the clones is gone; compared with another copy, unresolved V genes explain less than half, and the rest is unexplained. The sample table contains under 400,000 clones; only one count was recorded for 14% of them. The ten largest account for over 5.5% of the sample. Sequenced material: central memory CD4+ T cells from blood. Receptors were obtained from a man aged 25 to 40 in good health.

The chain carries TRBV5-1 and TRBJ2-5, with a possible D match to TRBD2 (5 bases). The length of the CDR3 is 14 residues. V lost 1 base and J lost 1, with 8 bases in between. Germline CDR1 SGHRS, CDR2 YFSETQ. CDR3 protein: CASSLFSAQETQYF. The CDR3 DNA reads TGCGCCAGCAGCTTGTTTAGCGCCCAAGAGACCCAGTACTTC.

The CDR3 loop is CASRPGGGLGEKLFF. The CDR3, as DNA: TGTGCCAGCAGGCCAGGGGGGGGGCTAGGCGAAAAACTGTTTTTT. V usage is TRBV25-1 and J usage is TRBJ1-4; 7 bases are shared with TRBD1. CDR3 size: 15 residues. V trimming: 6 bases; J trimming: 8 bases; junction bases outside the gene matches: 12. Germline CDR1 MGHDK, CDR2 SYGVNS.

This clone appeared a few times. The V gene is TRBV7-8, the J gene TRBJ1-6; D is undetermined. CDR1 SGHVS and CDR2 FQNEAQ come from the germline V gene. V shed 7 bases and J shed 5 bases, with 27 bases lying between them. The length of the CDR3 is 19 residues. The CDR3 loop reads CASTPSGVRTALNNSPLHF. In DNA form, the CDR3 reads TGTGCCAGCACCCCCTCAGGCGTCCGTACTGCCCTCAATAATTCACCCCTCCACTTT.

This clone has a count of ten or more. The CDR3 nucleotides read TGTGCCAGCAGTTTAGGGGGTGGGCAAGGTCGGCAGTTCTTC. Translated, it gives CASSLGGGQGRQFF. This chain links TRBV28 with TRBJ2-1, with D perhaps assigned TRBD1 or TRBD2 (5 bases each). The CDR3 runs 14 residues. V was clipped by 2 bases and J by 12 bases, with 17 bases between them. The germline V gene encodes CDR1 MDHEN and CDR2 SYDVKM.

This clone was recorded a few times. This chain links TRBV6-5 with TRBJ2-4; 10 bases fit TRBD2. Germline-derived CDR1 and CDR2 are MNHEY and SVGAGI. Trimming cost V 0 bases and J 9 bases; bases outside gene matches: 2. The CDR3 is made up of 14 amino acids. The CDR3 sequence is CASSYSSSGSIQYF. The CDR3 nucleotides are TGTGCCAGCAGTTACTCGTCTAGCGGGAGCATTCAGTACTTC.

This clone was detected only a few times. An end of the junction does not agree with germline; a read error may underlie this. The chain employs TRBV5-4 and TRBJ2-1; no clear D gene. The CDR3 consists of 13 residues. Germline loops: CDR1 SGHNT, CDR2 YYREEE (reference sequence). The DNA of the CDR3 is TGCGCCAGCAGCCAATCTACCCGCACGGGGCAGTTCTTC. Protein product: CASSQSTRTGQFF.

This chain uses TRBV28 with TRBJ2-7, with a tentative D call TRBD1 (5 bases). The CDR3 sequence is 13 residues long. V was clipped by 5 bases and J by 4 bases, with 12 bases between them. Germline V gene lookup returns CDR1 MDHEN and CDR2 SYDVKM. CDR3 DNA: TGTGCCAGCAGTCGTCCAGGGAATTACGAGCAGTACGTC. Translated, it gives CASSRPGNYEQYV.

The genes are TRBV27 and TRBJ1-2; TRBD1 is a possible D gene (5 bases). Germline CDR1 and CDR2: MNHEY and SMNVEV (reference sequence). Trimming stripped 0 bases from V and 5 bases from J, with 13 bases between. The CDR3 length is 15 residues. CDR3 DNA sequence: TGTGCCAGCAGTTTATCAAGGGGCGCCCCATATGGCTACACCTTC. Translating gives CASSLSRGAPYGYTF.

In its sample, this clone was seen a few times. The CDR3 DNA reads as TGTGCCAGCAGTTCTCAGGGACCGGTAGAGCAGTTCTTC. The encoded protein is CASSSQGPVEQFF. V and J are TRBV6-5 and TRBJ2-1, with D perhaps assigned TRBD1 or TRBD2 (5 bases each). From germline, CDR1 is MNHEY and CDR2 SVGAGI. The V end was cut by 4 bases, the J end by 10 bases, with 14 bases between. This CDR3 is 13 amino acids long.

This chain connects TRBV6-6 to TRBJ1-1; D gene ambiguous. Trimming shortened V by 6 bases and J by 4 bases, and 15 bases separated the two germline ends. The CDR3 spans 14 residues. CDR1 is MNHNY, CDR2 SVGAGI, per germline (reference sequence). Here the CDR3 DNA reads TGTGCCAGCAGCCCAGGCCGGGCTATCACTGAAGCTTTCTTT. Its translation: CASSPGRAITEAFF.

About this clone itself: The same CDR3 is also encoded by other DNA sequences in this sample. The rearrangement joins TRBV7-8 to TRBJ1-2, with TRBD1 identical over 7 bases. V shed 4 bases and J 4 bases; nucleotides not matched to a gene: 3. The CDR3 is made up of 13 amino acids. Germline V gene sequence: CDR1 SGHVS, CDR2 FQNEAQ. As DNA, the CDR3 is TGTGCCAGCAGCTCGGGACAGCTCTATGGCTACACCTTC. It codes for CASSSGQLYGYTF.

This clone turned up a few times. The chain has TRBV2 and TRBJ2-5; TRBD2 matches 9 bases. This CDR3 is built from 15 residues. V shed 6 bases and J 5 bases; nucleotides not matched to a gene: 10. Germline CDR1 and CDR2: SNHLY and FYNNEI. This CDR3 reads CASSGRRGGGETQYF. CDR3 bases: TGTGCCAGCAGCGGCCGGCGGGGGGGCGGCGAGACCCAGTACTTC.

The chain couples TRBV4-2 to TRBJ2-1, with a possible D match to TRBD2 (6 bases). Trimming cost V 4 bases and J 5 bases, with 12 bases left between them. CDR1 is LGHNA, CDR2 YNFKEQ, per germline. The CDR3 is made up of 14 amino acids. DNA of the CDR3: TGTGCCAGCAGCCCCTCGTGGGGGGACAATGAGCAGTTCTTC. It codes for CASSPSWGDNEQFF.

This clone occurred a few times. The DNA of the CDR3 is TGTGCCAGCAGCTTGGTCTTGACGGGACTAGCTTCAGATACGCAGTATTTT. It specifies CASSLVLTGLASDTQYF. The rearrangement uses TRBV5-5 and TRBJ2-3; TRBD2 agrees at 9 bases. Germline loops: CDR1 SGHKS, CDR2 YYEKEE (reference sequence). The CDR3 is 17 residues long. V lost 0 bases, J lost 4 bases, and 9 bases stayed unmatched.

V is TRBV11-1 and J is TRBJ2-7, with D unresolved. Germline V gene sequence: CDR1 SGHAT, CDR2 FQDESV (reference sequence). The CDR3 runs to 12 residues. The ends were cut back, 5 bases at V and 2 bases at J, with 7 bases in the middle. The DNA for the CDR3 is TGTGCCAGCAGCACGAATACCTACGAGCAGTACGTC. This translates into CASSTNTYEQYV.

This rearrangement joins TRBV11-3 to TRBJ2-3; a weak D match, TRBD1 (5 bases). Trimming removed 3 bases from V and 3 bases from J, with 10 bases in between. Germline loops: CDR1 SGHNT, CDR2 YENEEA. The CDR3 spans 14 residues. The CDR3 region is CASSFGAVTDTQYF. The CDR3 coding sequence is TGTGCCAGCAGCTTTGGGGCGGTAACAGATACGCAGTATTTT.

V usage is TRBV13 and J usage is TRBJ1-1; D uncertain. Germline-derived CDR1 and CDR2 are PRHDT and FYEKMQ (reference sequence). Trimming took off 2 bases at V and 8 bases at J, with 9 bases between the two ends. The CDR3 runs 12 residues. The CDR3 reads CASSLFRAEAFF. DNA for the CDR3: TGTGCCAGCAGCTTATTTCGCGCGGAAGCTTTCTTT.

This clone came up many times. The chain links TRBV2 to TRBJ2-2, with unresolved D. CDR1 and CDR2 (germline): SNHLY, FYNNEI. With 5 bases removed from V and 2 bases from J, the gap between germline ends came to 9 bases. This CDR3 region has 14 residues. The CDR3 nucleotides read TGTGCCAGCAGTCTGCAGGATAACACCGGGGAGCTGTTTTTT. This encodes CASSLQDNTGELFF.

In this sample, this clone turned up once. The chain joins TRBV11-2 to TRBJ1-2, with a weak D call TRBD1 (5 bases). CDR1 is SGHAT and CDR2 is FQNNGV in the germline V gene. The germline V and J ends were trimmed by 2 bases and 6 bases, with 16 bases remaining between them. The CDR3 consists of 15 residues. The CDR3 sequence: CASSLSVRASNGYTF. The CDR3 DNA is TGTGCCAGCAGCTTATCAGTCAGGGCATCGAATGGCTACACCTTC.

This clone has a handful of counts. V gene TRBV5-6 combines with J gene TRBJ2-4, with 9 bases lining up with TRBD2. The trim removed 2 bases at V and 0 bases at J, leaving 9 bases unmatched. Germline loops: CDR1 SGHDT, CDR2 YYEEEE. The CDR3 length is 18 residues. The CDR3 loop reads CASSFKASGDVAKNIQYF. CDR3 bases: TGTGCCAGCAGCTTTAAGGCTAGCGGGGATGTAGCCAAAAACATTCAGTACTTC. Filled out from reference TRBV5-6 and TRBJ2-4, the complete variable domain reads DAGVTQSPTHLIKTRGQQVTLRCSPKSGHDTVSWYQQALGQGPQFIFQYYEEEERQRGNFPDRFSGHQFPNYSSELNVNALLLGDSALYLCASSFKASGDVAKNIQYFGAGTRLSVL.